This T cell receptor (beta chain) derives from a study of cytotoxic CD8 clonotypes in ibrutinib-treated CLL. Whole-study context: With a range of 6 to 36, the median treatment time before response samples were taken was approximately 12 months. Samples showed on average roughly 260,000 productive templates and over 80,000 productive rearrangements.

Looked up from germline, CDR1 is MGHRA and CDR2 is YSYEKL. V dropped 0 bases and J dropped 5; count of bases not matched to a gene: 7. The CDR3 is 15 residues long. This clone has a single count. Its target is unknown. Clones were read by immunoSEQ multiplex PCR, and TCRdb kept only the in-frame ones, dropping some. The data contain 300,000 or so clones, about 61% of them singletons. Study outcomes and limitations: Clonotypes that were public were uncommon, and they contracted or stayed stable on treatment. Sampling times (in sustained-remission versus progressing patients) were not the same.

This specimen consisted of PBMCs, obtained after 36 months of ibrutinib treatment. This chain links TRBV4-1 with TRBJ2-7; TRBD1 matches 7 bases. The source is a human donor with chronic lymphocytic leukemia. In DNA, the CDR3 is TGCGCCAGCAGCCAAGATCCGGGACAGAGGGACGAGCAGTACTTC. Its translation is CASSQDPGQRDEQYF.